The text below deals with one T cell receptor beta chain. The CDR3 runs 12 residues. CDR1 and CDR2 from the germline V gene are WNHNN and SYGVQD (reference sequence). Trimming took 6 bases from V and 1 from J, leaving 3 bases between them. Terminally differentiated effector memory CD45RA+ cells were excluded from the naive CD8 cells, which were CD45RO-negative and positively selected for CCR7. The data were produced by immunoSEQ multiplex PCR, yet TCRdb's version contains in-frame clones alone and is incomplete. In the table there are about 600,000 clones, 95% to 98% of which are singletons. This sample was included in a study of shared clonotypes between healthy human individuals. About the study: Two women and a few men aged 18 to 49 made up the donors.

This chain links TRBV10-1 with TRBJ2-2; D remains ambiguous. This sequence originates from a man under 40 in good health. The source material was naive CD8+ T cells sorted from blood. The CDR3 is CASRRNTGELFF. In DNA, the CDR3 is TGCGCCAGCAGACGGAACACCGGGGAGCTGTTTTTT.